There are many counts of the clone carrying this TCR beta chain. Its antigen is undetermined. CDR1 and CDR2 (germline): SGDLS, YYNGEE. V dropped 4 bases and J dropped 4; count of bases not matched to a gene: 9. CDR3 length: 16 residues. The data derive from a study of CD8 T cells in ankylosing spondylitis. Construction of TCR beta libraries was performed using quantitative 5'-RACE with molecular barcodes. TCRdb re-derived calls from the 5' RACE reads in MiXCR, one entry per CDR3 protein. Of about 42,000 distinct CDR3 sequences listed, 4% are singletons. Study-wide findings and caveats: Seemingly distinctive of ankylosing spondylitis blood was a TCR beta motif formed by eight highly homologous variants. In ankylosing spondylitis patients, matched synovial fluid reportedly showed significant enrichment of disease-linked clones. Prior work had noted some motif variants in reactive arthritis blood and synovial fluid.

The sample consisted of blood, either unsorted or a sorted T cell fraction (not recorded which). This clonotype was sampled from a female donor with ankylosing spondylitis or in good health (not recorded which). The chain couples TRBV9 to TRBJ2-5; the match to TRBD2 covers 11 bases. The CDR3 DNA reads as TGTGCCAGCAGCCGGACCACTAGCGGGGGAGGAGAGACCCAGTACTTC. Encoded protein: CASSRTTSGGGETQYF.